This TCR beta chain stems from a study of cytomegalovirus exposure and HLA in healthy donors. About this clone: Its antigen remains unidentified.

Study-wide findings and caveats: One later analysis reportedly identified an Asian-associated ancestry cluster that showed fewer N-insertions than the approximately 600-donor mean. Presence/absence analyses assumed roughly uniform sequencing depth across donors, which may not hold.

Looked up from germline, CDR1 is SEHNR and CDR2 is FQNEAQ (reference sequence). V lost 1 base and J 0 bases, leaving 11 bases between the germline ends. The CDR3 length is 16 residues. The PCR ran on 60 Vbeta and 13 Jbeta primers. Authors' processing steps: Later, an analysis found 65 million to 85 million unique TCR beta chains, and some 10 million of these were shared. Sequencing used immunoSEQ multiplex PCR; TCRdb keeps in-frame clones, though not all of them. V and J calls and clone size are given by that table; D and trimming were obtained from the DNA. The sample lists 200,000 or so clones; approximately 78% were seen once.

The chain carries TRBV7-9 and TRBJ2-3; D uncertain. The source of this sequence is a woman aged 45-65 years in good health and CMV-seropositive. Sequenced input: PBMCs. The CDR3 nucleotides read TGTGCCAGCAGCTTAGGTGGCAGAACAAGCACAGATACGCAGTATTTT. This codes for CASSLGGRTSTDTQYF.